This T cell receptor beta chain was identified in a study of tumor-infiltrating lymphocytes in primary liver carcinoma. On this clonotype itself: At one boundary the junction diverges from the germline segment, which might be a read error.

Unsorted bulk tissue of about 18-34 mg yielded co-extracted RNA and DNA. The CDR3 consists of 15 residues. Germline CDR1 and CDR2: SQVTM and ANQGSEA. TCR beta cDNA was reverse-transcribed from about 0.45 ug of total RNA. The reaction used a constant-region primer and ProtoScript II reverse transcriptase. What produced the TCR beta libraries was three nested multiplex PCR rounds using slightly modified ARM-PCR. A C-beta reverse primer was combined with TRBV1-TRBV30 forward primers in the first two PCR rounds, and each round had approximately 10 cycles. TCRdb called the multiplex PCR reads again in MiXCR, with one record for every CDR3 protein. The sample shows about 190,000 distinct CDR3 sequences, 70% to 90% of them seen only once.

The rearrangement links TRBV29-1 to TRBJ2-7, with a weak D call TRBD1 (6 bases). The sequence derives from a man aged 35-49 years with primary liver carcinoma and hepatitis B virus infection. Sequenced material: tumor tissue from primary liver carcinoma. In DNA, the CDR3 is TGCAGCGTCTTGATTGGGACAAGGCCCCCCTACAAGCAGTACTTC. Protein sequence: CSVLIGTRPPYKQYF.